This record covers a single T cell receptor beta chain. The record originates from a study of PD-1 blockade in classical Hodgkin lymphoma. The repertoire was sequenced with immunoSEQ multiplex PCR; TCRdb's copy has only in-frame clones and lacks some. The sample contains about 51,000 clones, approximately 80% of which appear only once. CDR3 size: 14 residues. Per germline, CDR1 SGDLS and CDR2 YYNGEE. Trimming removed 1 base at V and 6 bases at J, with 14 bases between. Time point noted: cycle 4 day 1 (C4D1), after less than seven weeks of nivolumab. All the patients suffered relapse after autologous stem cell transplantation, and brentuximab vedotin exposure differed.

The chain combines TRBV9 with TRBJ2-7; D might be TRBD2 (5 bases). The source was peripheral blood mononuclear cells (PBMCs), collected before the fourth cycle of nivolumab. This receptor was taken from a human donor with classical Hodgkin lymphoma. The CDR3 nucleotides are TGTGCCAGCAGCGTACAAGCGGTTCGGGGCGAGCAGTACTTC. This gives the protein CASSVQAVRGEQYF.